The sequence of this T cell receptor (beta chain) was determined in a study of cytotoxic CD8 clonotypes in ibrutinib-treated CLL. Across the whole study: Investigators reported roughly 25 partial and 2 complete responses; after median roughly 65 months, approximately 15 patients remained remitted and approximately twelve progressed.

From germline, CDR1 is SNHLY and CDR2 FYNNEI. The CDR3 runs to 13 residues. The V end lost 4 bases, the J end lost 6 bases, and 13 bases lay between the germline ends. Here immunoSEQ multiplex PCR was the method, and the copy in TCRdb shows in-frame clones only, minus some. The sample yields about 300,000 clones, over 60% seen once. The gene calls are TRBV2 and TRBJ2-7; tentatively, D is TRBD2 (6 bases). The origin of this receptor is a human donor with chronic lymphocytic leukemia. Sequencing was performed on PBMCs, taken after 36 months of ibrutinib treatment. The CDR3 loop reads CASSVPYGGEQYF. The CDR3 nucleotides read TGTGCCAGCAGTGTCCCGTACGGGGGCGAGCAGTACTTC.